The next 9 T cell receptor beta chains were all read from a single sample in a study of identical twins. Each CDR3 protein gets one entry after TCRdb re-called the 5' RACE reads with MiXCR. The sample has under 300,000 distinct CDR3 sequences, approximately 7.1% seen once; the top ten hold approximately 15%. This sample also appeared in a second study, on T cells expressing NK-cell markers.

Sequencing was carried out using CD8+ T cells sorted from blood. These receptors all stem from a woman aged 18-29 years in good health.

As concerns this clonotype: One end of the junction fails to match germline, which may point to a read error. The chain carries TRBV3-1 and TRBJ2-3; TRBD2 is a possible D gene (5 bases). Germline lookup yields CDR1 LGHDT and CDR2 YNNKEL (reference sequence). The CDR3 spans 15 residues. CDR3 sequence reads: CATTKEEPSTHTQYF. In DNA form, the CDR3 reads TGTGCCACCACCAAGGAGGAGCCTAGCACACATACGCAGTATTTT.

In regard to this clonotype: A junction boundary mismatches the germline segment, possibly from a read error. The chain has TRBV7-9 and TRBJ2-7; 8 nucleotides agree with TRBD2. The CDR3 covers 14 residues. CDR1 SEHNR and CDR2 FQNEAQ come from the germline V gene (reference sequence). CDR3 loop: CASISPGLDYEQYF. CDR3 coding DNA: TGTGCCAGCATCTCACCGGGACTAGACTACGAGCAGTACTTT.

This clonotype has ten or more counts. The chain combines TRBV7-2 with TRBJ2-7; TRBD1 or TRBD2 may be the D gene (5 bases each). This CDR3 contains 15 residues. Germline CDR1 SGHTA, CDR2 FQGNSA. Trimming removed 3 bases from V and 6 bases from J, with 18 bases in between. The CDR3, as DNA: TGTGCCAGCAGCTTCCGGGACGCACTGGTGGGCGAGCAGTACTTC. This encodes CASSFRDALVGEQYF.

This clonotype occurred a few times. The CDR3 region has the DNA TGCGCCAGCAGCCAGGCCGGCGGGAGGGCCGACGGAAATGAGCAGTTCTTC. Translation gives CASSQAGGRADGNEQFF. The V call is TRBV4-3, the J call TRBJ2-1, with 9 bases that match TRBD2. Germline CDR1 reads LGHNA; CDR2 reads YSLEER. The CDR3 totals 17 residues. Trimming took 3 bases from V and 7 from J; bases not matched to a gene: 13.

The rearrangement uses TRBV6-5 and TRBJ2-7; TRBD2 matches at 8 bases. CDR3 length: 16 residues. Germline trimming cut 3 bases from V and 5 bases from J; bases unmatched to any gene: 12. Looked up from germline, CDR1 is MNHEY and CDR2 is SVGAGI. The CDR3 coding sequence is TGTGCCAGCAGTTATGGGCCAGGGGCGGGAGGTGACGAGCAGTACTTC. Translating it yields CASSYGPGAGGDEQYF.

This clonotype was counted a few times. This chain connects TRBV19 to TRBJ2-7; D uncertain. Germline V CDR1 and CDR2: LNHDA, SQIVND (reference sequence). Trimming stripped 3 bases from V and 1 base from J, with 13 bases between. The CDR3 is made up of 15 amino acids. The CDR3 region has the DNA TGTGCCAGTAGTATGTCCGCAGCTTCATCCTACGAGCAGTACTTC. Translating it yields CASSMSAASSYEQYF.

This clonotype appeared a few times. The chain combines TRBV20-1 with TRBJ2-7; D possibly uses TRBD1 or TRBD2 (6 bases each). CDR3 size: 17 residues. The V end was cut by 2 bases, the J end by 6 bases, with 26 bases between. In germline, CDR1 is DFQATT, CDR2 SNEGSKA (reference sequence). The DNA for the CDR3 is TGCAGTGCTAGATCGACCCAGTTGGGGGGCCGGGGCTCCGAGCAGTACTTC. Translating it yields CSARSTQLGGRGSEQYF.

This clonotype was found many times. CDR3: CASSGEGQSYEQYF. CDR3 nucleotides: TGTGCCAGCTCTGGGGAAGGACAGTCCTACGAGCAGTACTTC. V usage is TRBV13 and J usage is TRBJ2-7; a possible D gene is TRBD1 (6 bases). Trimming pared 8 bases from V and 1 base from J, leaving 15 bases between. This CDR3 has 14 amino acids. Looked up from germline, CDR1 is PRHDT and CDR2 is FYEKMQ (reference sequence). The whole variable domain, remainder taken from reference TRBV13 and TRBJ2-7, is AAGVIQSPRHLIKEKRETATLKCYPIPRHDTVYWYQQGPGQDPQFLISFYEKMQSDKGSIPDRFSAQQFSDYHSELNMSSLELGDSALYFCASSGEGQSYEQYFGPGTRLTVT.

The rearrangement uses TRBV19 and TRBJ2-3; perhaps TRBD1 as D (6 bases). The germline V gene encodes CDR1 LNHDA and CDR2 SQIVND (reference sequence). The CDR3 runs to 14 residues. V was pared by 6 bases and J by 1 base, with 11 bases between. CDR3 sequence: CASRPRQGTDTQYF. The CDR3 DNA is TGTGCCAGTAGGCCACGACAGGGCACAGATACGCAGTATTTT.